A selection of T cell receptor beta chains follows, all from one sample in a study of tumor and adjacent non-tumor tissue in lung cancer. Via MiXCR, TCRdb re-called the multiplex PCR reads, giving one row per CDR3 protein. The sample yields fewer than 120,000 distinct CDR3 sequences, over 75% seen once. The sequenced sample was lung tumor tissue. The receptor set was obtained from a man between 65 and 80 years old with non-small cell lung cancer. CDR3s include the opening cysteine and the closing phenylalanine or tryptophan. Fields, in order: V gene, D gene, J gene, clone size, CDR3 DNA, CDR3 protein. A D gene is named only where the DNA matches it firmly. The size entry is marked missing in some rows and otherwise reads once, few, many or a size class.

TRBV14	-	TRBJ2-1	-	TGTGCCGGCAGGATCCAGGGCCCTTACGATGAGCAGTTCTTC	CAGRIQGPYDEQFF
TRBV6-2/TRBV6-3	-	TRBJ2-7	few	TGTACCAGCAGTTCCAGACAGGCCAAGTCCTACGAGCAGTACTTC	CTSSSRQAKSYEQYF
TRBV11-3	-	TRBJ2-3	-	TGTGCCAGCAGCTTAGAAGTAGTCGGAATAGATACGCAGTATTTT	CASSLEVVGIDTQYF
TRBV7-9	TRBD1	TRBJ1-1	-	TGTGCCAGCAGCGCCGGGACAGGGTCAATGAACACTGAAGCTTTCTTT	CASSAGTGSMNTEAFF
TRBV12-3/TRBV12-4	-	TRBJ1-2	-	TGTGCCGGCAGTTATGGGTTCTATGGTTACACCTTC	CAGSYGFYGYTF
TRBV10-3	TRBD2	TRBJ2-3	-	TGTGCCATCAGTGATACTAGCGGGAGGGACACGGTTACGCAATATTTT	CAISDTSGRDTVTQYF
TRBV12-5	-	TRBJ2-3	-	TGTGCTAGTGGTCACAGTGTAGATACGCAGTATTTT	CASGHSVDTQYF
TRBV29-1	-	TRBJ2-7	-	TGCAGCGCTGAGAATCAGGGGATTCAGTACGAGCAGTATTTC	CSAENQGIQYEQYF
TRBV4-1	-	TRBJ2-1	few	TGCGCCAGCAGCCGCGCTGGAGCTGGGAACAATGAGCAGTTCTTC	CASSRAGAGNNEQFF
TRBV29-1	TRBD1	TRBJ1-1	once	TGCGGCGGCATAATCGACAGGGGGAACACTGAAGCTATCTTT	CGGIIDRGNTEAIF
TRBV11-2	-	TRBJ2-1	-	TGTGCCAGCAACTTGGCAAGACAGTACAATGAGCAGTTCTTC	CASNLARQYNEQFF